What follows are 4 T cell receptor beta chains derived from one specimen sequenced in a study of T-cell memory formation after mild COVID-19. TCRdb passed the 5' RACE reads through MiXCR, listing each CDR3 protein once. The sample lists tens of thousands of distinct CDR3 sequences, over 9% occurring once. Sample: PBMCs or a T cell subset sorted from them (not recorded which). These receptors originate from an adult woman who had mild COVID-19 (a few samples of this study predate the infection). Cell type and time point are not known.

Only a few counts were recorded for this clonotype. V and J are TRBV12-3 or TRBV12-4 and TRBJ1-2, with D maybe TRBD1 (6 bases). The CDR3 totals 13 residues. Trimming left V 7 bases short and J 8 bases short, with 17 bases between. The CDR3: CASTPGELVGYTF. The CDR3 DNA follows: TGTGCCAGCACTCCAGGGGAGCTGGTGGGCTACACCTTC.

This sequence joins TRBV27 and TRBJ2-7; D possibly corresponds to TRBD1 (6 bases). Trimming stripped 2 bases from V and 5 bases from J, with 13 bases between. The germline CDR1 and CDR2 sequences are MNHEY and SMNVEV (reference sequence). The CDR3 has 14 amino acids. CDR3 amino acids: CASSLRGGRDEQYF. The CDR3 region has the DNA TGTGCCAGCAGTTTAAGAGGGGGACGCGACGAGCAGTACTTC.

This clonotype was observed a handful of times. The chain has TRBV7-2 and TRBJ2-3, with TRBD2 matching over 14 bases. Germline V gene lookup returns CDR1 SGHTA and CDR2 FQGNSA. V dropped 5 bases and J dropped 7; count of bases not matched to a gene: 5. This CDR3 region has 15 residues. The CDR3 is CASSTRTSGGNTQYF. CDR3 bases: TGTGCCAGCAGCACGCGGACTAGCGGGGGGAATACGCAGTATTTT.

Only one count was recorded for this clonotype. The chain has TRBV12-3 or TRBV12-4 and TRBJ2-1; tentatively, D is TRBD2 (5 bases). The CDR3 sequence is 12 residues long. V lost 3 bases, J lost 11 bases, and 11 bases lay in between. The DNA for the CDR3 is TGTGCCAGCAGTTTGTATCGGGGAAAGCAGTTCTTC. This translates into CASSLYRGKQFF.